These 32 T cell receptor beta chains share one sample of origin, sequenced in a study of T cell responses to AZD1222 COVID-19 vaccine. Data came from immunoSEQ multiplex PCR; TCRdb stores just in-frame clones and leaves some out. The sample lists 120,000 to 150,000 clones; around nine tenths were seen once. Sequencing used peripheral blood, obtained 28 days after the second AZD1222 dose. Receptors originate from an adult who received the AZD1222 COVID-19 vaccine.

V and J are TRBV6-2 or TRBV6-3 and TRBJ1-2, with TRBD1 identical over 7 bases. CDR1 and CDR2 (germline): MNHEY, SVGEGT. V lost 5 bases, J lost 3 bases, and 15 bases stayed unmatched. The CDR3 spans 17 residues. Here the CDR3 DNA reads TGTGCCAGCAGTCGGCTCCCACAGGGGCCCAGGGACTATGGCTACACCTTC. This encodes CASSRLPQGPRDYGYTF.

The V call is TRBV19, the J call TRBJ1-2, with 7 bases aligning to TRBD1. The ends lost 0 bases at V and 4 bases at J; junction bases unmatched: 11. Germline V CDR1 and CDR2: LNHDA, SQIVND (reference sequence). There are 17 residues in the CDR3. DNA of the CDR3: TGTGCCAGTAGTATAGATCTCGACAGGGTAATCTTCTATGGCTACACCTTC. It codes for CASSIDLDRVIFYGYTF.

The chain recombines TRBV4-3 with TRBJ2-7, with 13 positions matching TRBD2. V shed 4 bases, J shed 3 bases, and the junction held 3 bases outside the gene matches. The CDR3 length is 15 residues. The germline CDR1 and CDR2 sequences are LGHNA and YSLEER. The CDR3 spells CASSPRTSGSYEQYF. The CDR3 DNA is TGCGCCAGCAGCCCAAGGACTAGCGGGAGCTACGAGCAGTACTTC.

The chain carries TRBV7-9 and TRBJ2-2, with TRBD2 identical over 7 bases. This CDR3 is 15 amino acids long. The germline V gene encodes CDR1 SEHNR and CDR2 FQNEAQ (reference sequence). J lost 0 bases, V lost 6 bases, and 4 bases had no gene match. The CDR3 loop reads CASSRDYTNTGELFF. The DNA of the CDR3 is TGTGCCAGCAGTCGGGACTATACGAACACCGGGGAGCTGTTTTTT.

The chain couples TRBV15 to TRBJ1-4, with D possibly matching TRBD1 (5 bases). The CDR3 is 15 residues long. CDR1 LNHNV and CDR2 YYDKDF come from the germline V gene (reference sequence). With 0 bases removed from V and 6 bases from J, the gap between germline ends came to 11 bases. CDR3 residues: CATSRDGKGYEKLFF. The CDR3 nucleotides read TGTGCCACCAGCAGAGACGGAAAGGGGTATGAAAAACTGTTTTTT.

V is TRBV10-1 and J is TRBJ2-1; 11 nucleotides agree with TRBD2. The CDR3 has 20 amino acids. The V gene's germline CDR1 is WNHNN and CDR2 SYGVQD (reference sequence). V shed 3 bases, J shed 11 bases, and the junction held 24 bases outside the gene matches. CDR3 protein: CASSDQPLTSGNHGGYKQFF. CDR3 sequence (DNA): TGCGCCAGCAGTGACCAACCTTTGACTAGCGGGAACCACGGGGGGTATAAGCAGTTCTTC.

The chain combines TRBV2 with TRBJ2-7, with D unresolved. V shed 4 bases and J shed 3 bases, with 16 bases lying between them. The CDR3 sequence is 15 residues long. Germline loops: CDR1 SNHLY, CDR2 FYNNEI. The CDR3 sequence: CASSAGSLWGYEQYF. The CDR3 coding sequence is TGTGCCAGCAGTGCGGGCTCCCTATGGGGCTACGAGCAGTACTTC.

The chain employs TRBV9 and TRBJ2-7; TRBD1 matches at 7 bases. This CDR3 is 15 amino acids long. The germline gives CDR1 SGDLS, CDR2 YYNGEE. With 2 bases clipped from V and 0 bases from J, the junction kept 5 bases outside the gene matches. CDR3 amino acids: CASSVGQANSYEQYF. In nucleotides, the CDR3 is TGTGCCAGCAGCGTTGGACAGGCCAACTCCTACGAGCAGTACTTC.

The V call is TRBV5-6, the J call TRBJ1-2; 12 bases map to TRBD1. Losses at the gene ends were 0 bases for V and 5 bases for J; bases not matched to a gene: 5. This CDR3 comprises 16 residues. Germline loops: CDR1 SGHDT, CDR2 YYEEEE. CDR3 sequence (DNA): TGTGCCAGCAGCTTGGGACCGGGACAGGGGGCTTATGGCTACACCTTC. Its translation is CASSLGPGQGAYGYTF.

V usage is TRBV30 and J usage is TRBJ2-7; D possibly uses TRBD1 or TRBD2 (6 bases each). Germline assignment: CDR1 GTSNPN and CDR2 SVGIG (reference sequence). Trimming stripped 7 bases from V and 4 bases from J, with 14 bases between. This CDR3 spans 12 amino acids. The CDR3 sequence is CAYSGGGYEQYF. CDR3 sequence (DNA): TGTGCCTACTCCGGGGGCGGGTACGAGCAGTACTTC.

As DNA, the CDR3 is TGTGCCAGCAGGACGACCCCACTTCCCCAGTTCTTC. Residues: CASRTTPLPQFF. V is TRBV12-3 or TRBV12-4 and J is TRBJ2-1; D gene ambiguous. V gave up 6 bases and J gave up 13 bases, with 16 bases separating them. This CDR3 has 12 amino acids.

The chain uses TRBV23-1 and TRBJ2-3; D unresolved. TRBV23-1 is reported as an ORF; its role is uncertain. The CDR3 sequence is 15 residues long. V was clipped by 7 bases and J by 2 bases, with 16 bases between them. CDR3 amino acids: CASKWRLDSTDTQYF. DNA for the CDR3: TGCGCCAGCAAATGGCGGCTCGACTCCACAGATACGCAGTATTTT.

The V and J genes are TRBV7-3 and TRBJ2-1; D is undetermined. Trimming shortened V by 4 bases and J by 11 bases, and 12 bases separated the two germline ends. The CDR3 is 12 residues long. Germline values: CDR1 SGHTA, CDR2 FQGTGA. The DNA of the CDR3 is TGTGCCAGCAGCTCCCCGGGCACTCAGCAGTTCTTC. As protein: CASSSPGTQQFF.

The CDR3 nucleotides read TGTGCCAGCAGCCCGGGTATAGGGGGGGATAAAGAGACCCAGTACTTC. Encoded protein: CASSPGIGGDKETQYF. The chain is built from TRBV7-9 and TRBJ2-5, with D perhaps TRBD2 (7 bases). The V gene lost 5 bases and the J gene lost 3 bases, with 19 bases spanning the gap. Germline V gene lookup returns CDR1 SEHNR and CDR2 FQNEAQ (reference sequence). This CDR3 contains 16 residues. The full variable domain, with the rest looked up from reference TRBV7-9 and TRBJ2-5, is DTGVSQNPRHKITKRGQNVTFRCDPISEHNRLYWYRQTLGQGPEFLTYFQNEAQLEKSRLLSDRFSAERPKGSFSTLEIQRTEQGDSAMYLCASSPGIGGDKETQYFGPGTRLLVL.

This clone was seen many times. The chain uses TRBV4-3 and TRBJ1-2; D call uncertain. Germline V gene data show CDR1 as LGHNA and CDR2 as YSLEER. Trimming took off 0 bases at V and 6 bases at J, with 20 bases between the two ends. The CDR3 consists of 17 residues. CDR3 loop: CASSQDSIGQPDDGYTF. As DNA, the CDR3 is TGCGCCAGCAGCCAAGATAGCATCGGGCAGCCAGACGATGGCTACACCTTC.

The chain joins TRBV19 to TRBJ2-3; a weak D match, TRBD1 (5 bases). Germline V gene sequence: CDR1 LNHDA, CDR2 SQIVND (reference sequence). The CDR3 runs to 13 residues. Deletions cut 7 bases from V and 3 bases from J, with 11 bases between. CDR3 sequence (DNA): TGTGCCAGTACATCGACAGAAACAGATACGCAGTATTTT. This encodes CASTSTETDTQYF.

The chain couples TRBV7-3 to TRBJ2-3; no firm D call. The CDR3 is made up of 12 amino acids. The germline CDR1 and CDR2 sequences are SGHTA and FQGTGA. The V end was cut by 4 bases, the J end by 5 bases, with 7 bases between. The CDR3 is CASSSYRDTQYF. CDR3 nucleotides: TGTGCCAGCAGCTCTTACAGAGATACGCAGTATTTT. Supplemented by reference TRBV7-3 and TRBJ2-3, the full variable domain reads GAGVSQTPSNKVTEKGKYVELRCDPISGHTALYWYRQSLGQGPEFLIYFQGTGAADDSGLPNDRFFAVRPEGSVSTLKIQRTERGDSAVYLCASSSYRDTQYFGPGTRLTVL.

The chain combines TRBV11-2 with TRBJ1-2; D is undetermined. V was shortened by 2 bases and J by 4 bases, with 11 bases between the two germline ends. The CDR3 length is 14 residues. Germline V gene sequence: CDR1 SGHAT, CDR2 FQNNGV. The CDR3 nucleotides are TGTGCCAGCAGCTTATCGGGCAGCGTCTATGGCTACACCTTC. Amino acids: CASSLSGSVYGYTF.

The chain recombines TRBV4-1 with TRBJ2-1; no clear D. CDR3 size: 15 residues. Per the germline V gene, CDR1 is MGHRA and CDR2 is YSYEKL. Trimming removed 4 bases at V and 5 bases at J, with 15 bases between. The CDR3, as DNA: TGCGCCAGCAGCCGAGCCGGAGCCCCTGACAATGAGCAGTTCTTC. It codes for CASSRAGAPDNEQFF.

The CDR3, as DNA: TGTGCCAGCAGTCTCATACCGGGACTAGTTGTCTACGAGCAGTACTTC. The encoded protein is CASSLIPGLVVYEQYF. This chain joins TRBV28 and TRBJ2-7, with 8 nucleotides matching TRBD2. Per germline, CDR1 MDHEN and CDR2 SYDVKM. This CDR3 comprises 16 residues. V dropped 5 bases and J dropped 3; count of bases not matched to a gene: 12.

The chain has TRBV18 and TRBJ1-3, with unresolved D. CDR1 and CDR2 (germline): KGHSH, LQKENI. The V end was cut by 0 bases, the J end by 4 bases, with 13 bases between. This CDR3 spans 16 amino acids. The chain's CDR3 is CASSPPFRSRGNTIYF. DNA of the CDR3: TGTGCCAGCTCACCACCGTTCCGGTCAAGAGGAAACACCATATATTTT.

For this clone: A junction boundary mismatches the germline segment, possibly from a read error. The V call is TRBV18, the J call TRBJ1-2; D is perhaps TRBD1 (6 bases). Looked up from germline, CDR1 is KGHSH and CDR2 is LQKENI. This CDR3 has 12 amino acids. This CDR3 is CASSPDREVRGF. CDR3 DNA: TGTGCCAGCTCACCGGACCGGGAGGTCAGGGGTTTC.

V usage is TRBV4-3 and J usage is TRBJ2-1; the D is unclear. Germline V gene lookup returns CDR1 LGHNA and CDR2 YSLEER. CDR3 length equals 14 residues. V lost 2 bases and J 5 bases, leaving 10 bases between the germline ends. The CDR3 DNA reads TGCGCCAGCAGCCAAAATCCCGATGACAATGAGCAGTTCTTC. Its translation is CASSQNPDDNEQFF.

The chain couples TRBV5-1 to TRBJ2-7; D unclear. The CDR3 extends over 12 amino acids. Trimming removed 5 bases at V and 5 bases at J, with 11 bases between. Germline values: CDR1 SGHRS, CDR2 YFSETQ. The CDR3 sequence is CASRLDWNEQYF. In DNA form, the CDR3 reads TGCGCCAGCAGGCTAGACTGGAACGAGCAGTACTTC.

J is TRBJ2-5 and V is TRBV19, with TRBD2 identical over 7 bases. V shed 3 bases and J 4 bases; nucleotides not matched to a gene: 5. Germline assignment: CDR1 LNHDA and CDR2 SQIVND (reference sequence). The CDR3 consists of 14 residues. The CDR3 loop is CASSIGGSRETQYF. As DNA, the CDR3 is TGTGCCAGTAGTATCGGGGGGTCGAGAGAGACCCAGTACTTC. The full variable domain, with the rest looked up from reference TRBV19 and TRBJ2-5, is DGGITQSPKYLFRKEGQNVTLSCEQNLNHDAMYWYRQDPGQGLRLIYYSQIVNDFQKGDIAEGYSVSREKKESFPLTVTSAQKNPTAFYLCASSIGGSRETQYFGPGTRLLVL.

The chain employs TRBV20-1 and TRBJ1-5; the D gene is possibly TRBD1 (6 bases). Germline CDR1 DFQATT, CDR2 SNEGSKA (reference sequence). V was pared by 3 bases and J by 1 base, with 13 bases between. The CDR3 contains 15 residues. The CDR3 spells CSASGGGGSNQPQHF. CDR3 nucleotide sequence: TGCAGTGCTAGTGGAGGGGGAGGAAGCAATCAGCCCCAGCATTTT.

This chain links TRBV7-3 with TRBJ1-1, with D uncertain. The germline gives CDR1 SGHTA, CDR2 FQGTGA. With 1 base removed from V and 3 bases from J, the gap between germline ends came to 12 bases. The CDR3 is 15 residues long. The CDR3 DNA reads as TGTGCCAGCAGCTTAAACGGCATGCCGGACACTGAAGCTTTCTTT. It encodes CASSLNGMPDTEAFF.

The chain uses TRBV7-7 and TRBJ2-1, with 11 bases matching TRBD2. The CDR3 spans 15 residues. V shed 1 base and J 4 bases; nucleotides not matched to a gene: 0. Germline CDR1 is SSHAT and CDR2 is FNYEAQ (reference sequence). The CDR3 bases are TGTGCCAGCAGCTTAGGGACTAGCGGGTACAATGAGCAGTTCTTC. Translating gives CASSLGTSGYNEQFF.

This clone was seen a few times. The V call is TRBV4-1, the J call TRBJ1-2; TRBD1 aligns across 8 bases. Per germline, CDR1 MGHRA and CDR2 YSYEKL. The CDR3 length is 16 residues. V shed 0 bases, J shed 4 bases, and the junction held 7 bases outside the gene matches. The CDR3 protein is CASSQDPAGGSYGYTF. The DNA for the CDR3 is TGCGCCAGCAGCCAAGATCCCGCAGGGGGCTCCTATGGCTACACCTTC.

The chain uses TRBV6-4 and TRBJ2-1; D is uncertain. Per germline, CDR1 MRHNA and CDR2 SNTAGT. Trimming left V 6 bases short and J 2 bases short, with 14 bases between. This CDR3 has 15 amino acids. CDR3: CASSDTDTTYNEQFF. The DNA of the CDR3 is TGTGCCAGCAGCGATACTGATACTACCTACAATGAGCAGTTCTTC.

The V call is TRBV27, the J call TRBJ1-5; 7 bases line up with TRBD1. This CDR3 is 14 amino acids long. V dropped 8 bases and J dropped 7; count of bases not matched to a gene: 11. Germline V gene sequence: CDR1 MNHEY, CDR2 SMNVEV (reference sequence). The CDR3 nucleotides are TGTGCCAGCGGGTATGGGACAGAAGCACAGCCCCAGCATTTT. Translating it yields CASGYGTEAQPQHF.

CDR3 amino acids: CASSSAGDRNQPQHF. The CDR3 DNA reads TGTGCCAGCAGCTCCGCCGGGGACCGCAATCAGCCCCAGCATTTT. V usage is TRBV7-8 and J usage is TRBJ1-5, with D perhaps matching TRBD1 (5 bases). V was clipped by 4 bases and J by 2 bases, with 12 bases between them. The CDR3 loop spans 15 amino acids. Germline CDR1 and CDR2: SGHVS and FQNEAQ.